These T cell receptor beta chains were read from a single sample in a study of shared clonotypes between healthy human individuals. Sequenced by immunoSEQ multiplex PCR; TCRdb stores in-frame clones only, minus some. The table lists about 2.4 million clones, just over 90% of them singletons. Specimen: naive CD4+ T cells sorted from blood. The source of these receptors is a man between 18 and 35 years old in good health. Both conserved end residues are part of each CDR3. The order of the fields is D gene, V gene, clone size, CDR3 length, J gene, CDR3 DNA, CDR3 protein. A D gene is named only where the DNA matches it firmly. Clone size, where shown, is once, few, many, or a class for clones that have expanded.

d_call: TRBD2; v_call: TRBV5-4; clone_size: once; cdr3_length: 16; j_call: TRBJ2-5; cdr3_nt: TGTGCCAGCAGCCCCCTGCCGGGACTAGCCCAAGAGACCCAGTACTTC; cdr3_aa: CASSPLPGLAQETQYF
d_call: NA; v_call: TRBV5-1; clone_size: NA; cdr3_length: 16; j_call: TRBJ2-3; cdr3_nt: TGCGCCAGCAGCTTAGACGGACCCACTTACACAGATACGCAGTATTTT; cdr3_aa: CASSLDGPTYTDTQYF
d_call: NA; v_call: TRBV18; clone_size: NA; cdr3_length: 15; j_call: TRBJ2-5; cdr3_nt: TGTGCCAGCTCACCACGCGGGCTGGCGCAAGAGACCCAGTACTTC; cdr3_aa: CASSPRGLAQETQYF
d_call: NA; v_call: TRBV6-1; clone_size: NA; cdr3_length: 16; j_call: TRBJ2-4; cdr3_nt: TGTGCCAGCAGTGAAGTGGCGGTGGGGGCCAAAAACATTCAGTACTTC; cdr3_aa: CASSEVAVGAKNIQYF
d_call: NA; v_call: TRBV2; clone_size: NA; cdr3_length: 14; j_call: TRBJ2-7; cdr3_nt: TGTGCCAGCAGTGACTCCGGGAGAGCCTACGAGCAGTACTTC; cdr3_aa: CASSDSGRAYEQYF
d_call: NA; v_call: TRBV28; clone_size: NA; cdr3_length: 15; j_call: TRBJ2-7; cdr3_nt: TGTGCCAGCGGTGGGGGGACACAACTAGGCTACGAGCAGTACTTC; cdr3_aa: CASGGGTQLGYEQYF
d_call: NA; v_call: TRBV5-8; clone_size: once; cdr3_length: 15; j_call: TRBJ2-2; cdr3_nt: TGTGCCAGCAGCTTGATGGGGATCTCAACGGGGGAGCTGTTTTTT; cdr3_aa: CASSLMGISTGELFF
d_call: NA; v_call: TRBV9; clone_size: NA; cdr3_length: 14; j_call: TRBJ2-3; cdr3_nt: TGTGCCAGCAGCGGGCAGGCTAGCACAGATACGCAGTATTTT; cdr3_aa: CASSGQASTDTQYF
d_call: NA; v_call: TRBV18; clone_size: NA; cdr3_length: 13; j_call: TRBJ2-2; cdr3_nt: TGTGCCAGCTCACCCATGGTCGAACACCCGGTGTTTTTT; cdr3_aa: CASSPMVEHPVFF
d_call: TRBD1; v_call: TRBV27; clone_size: once; cdr3_length: 14; j_call: TRBJ2-7; cdr3_nt: TGTGCCAGCTCTCCGGGACAGGGGGCCTACGAGCAGTACTTC; cdr3_aa: CASSPGQGAYEQYF
d_call: NA; v_call: TRBV11-2; clone_size: NA; cdr3_length: 13; j_call: TRBJ2-7; cdr3_nt: TGTGCCAGCAGCCCAATAAGCTCCTACGAGCAGTACTTC; cdr3_aa: CASSPISSYEQYF
d_call: NA; v_call: TRBV9; clone_size: NA; cdr3_length: 16; j_call: TRBJ2-6; cdr3_nt: TGTGCCAGCAGCCCGGGGCCGGCCTCTGGGGCCAACGTCCTGACTTTC; cdr3_aa: CASSPGPASGANVLTF
d_call: TRBD1; v_call: TRBV5-8; clone_size: once; cdr3_length: 16; j_call: TRBJ1-2; cdr3_nt: TGTGCCAGCAGCTTGGAGGTTTCCAGGGGGGGCGATGGCTACACCTTC; cdr3_aa: CASSLEVSRGGDGYTF
d_call: TRBD1; v_call: TRBV10-1; clone_size: NA; cdr3_length: 13; j_call: TRBJ2-7; cdr3_nt: TGCGCCAGCAATCGGACAGGGTGCCACGAGCAGTACTTC; cdr3_aa: CASNRTGCHEQYF
d_call: TRBD1; v_call: TRBV7-8; clone_size: NA; cdr3_length: 17; j_call: TRBJ1-5; cdr3_nt: TGTGCCAGCAGCGTGAAGACAGGGTTGGGGGATCCTCAGCCCCAGCATTTT; cdr3_aa: CASSVKTGLGDPQPQHF
d_call: NA; v_call: TRBV2; clone_size: NA; cdr3_length: 13; j_call: TRBJ1-5; cdr3_nt: TGTGCCAGCAGTGAAGTAGGGGCCCTTACCCAGCATTTT; cdr3_aa: CASSEVGALTQHF
d_call: NA; v_call: TRBV15; clone_size: NA; cdr3_length: 15; j_call: TRBJ2-7; cdr3_nt: TGTGCCACCAGCAGAGATTCTAGCCATTTTGAGGAGCAGTACTTC; cdr3_aa: CATSRDSSHFEEQYF
d_call: NA; v_call: TRBV11-2; clone_size: NA; cdr3_length: 15; j_call: TRBJ1-4; cdr3_nt: TGTGCCAGCAGCCTAGCAGGGCTGGCTAATGAAAAACTGTTTTTT; cdr3_aa: CASSLAGLANEKLFF
d_call: NA; v_call: TRBV5-1; clone_size: NA; cdr3_length: 13; j_call: TRBJ2-7; cdr3_nt: TGCGCCAGCAGCTCCTCCAGAACCTACGAGCAGTACTTC; cdr3_aa: CASSSSRTYEQYF
d_call: NA; v_call: TRBV4-1; clone_size: NA; cdr3_length: 15; j_call: TRBJ2-7; cdr3_nt: TGCGCCAGCAGCTACCGGGACACCAACAGCAACGAGCAGTACTTC; cdr3_aa: CASSYRDTNSNEQYF
d_call: NA; v_call: TRBV6-5; clone_size: NA; cdr3_length: 13; j_call: TRBJ2-7; cdr3_nt: TGTGCCAGCAGTTACGAGCCTCTGGGCGAGCAGTACTTC; cdr3_aa: CASSYEPLGEQYF
d_call: NA; v_call: TRBV6-6; clone_size: NA; cdr3_length: 13; j_call: TRBJ1-3; cdr3_nt: TGTGCCAGCACCCTCGTACAGGGAAACACCATATATTTT; cdr3_aa: CASTLVQGNTIYF
d_call: NA; v_call: TRBV19; clone_size: NA; cdr3_length: 15; j_call: TRBJ2-2; cdr3_nt: TGTGCCAGTAGTACGGGTCATCAGGGGACCGGGGAGCTGTTTTTT; cdr3_aa: CASSTGHQGTGELFF
d_call: TRBD2; v_call: TRBV2; clone_size: NA; cdr3_length: 16; j_call: TRBJ2-2; cdr3_nt: TGTGCCAGCAGTGGTAGCGGGAGGGCGAACACCGGGGAGCTGTTTTTT; cdr3_aa: CASSGSGRANTGELFF
d_call: NA; v_call: TRBV5-4; clone_size: NA; cdr3_length: 16; j_call: TRBJ2-3; cdr3_nt: TGTGCCAGCAGCTTGGCCAGTCGGCAGGGCACAGATACGCAGTATTTT; cdr3_aa: CASSLASRQGTDTQYF
d_call: NA; v_call: TRBV7-9; clone_size: NA; cdr3_length: 15; j_call: TRBJ2-7; cdr3_nt: TGTGCCAGCAGTGAAGACCTAGTGACTCCAAGCGAGCAGTACTTC; cdr3_aa: CASSEDLVTPSEQYF